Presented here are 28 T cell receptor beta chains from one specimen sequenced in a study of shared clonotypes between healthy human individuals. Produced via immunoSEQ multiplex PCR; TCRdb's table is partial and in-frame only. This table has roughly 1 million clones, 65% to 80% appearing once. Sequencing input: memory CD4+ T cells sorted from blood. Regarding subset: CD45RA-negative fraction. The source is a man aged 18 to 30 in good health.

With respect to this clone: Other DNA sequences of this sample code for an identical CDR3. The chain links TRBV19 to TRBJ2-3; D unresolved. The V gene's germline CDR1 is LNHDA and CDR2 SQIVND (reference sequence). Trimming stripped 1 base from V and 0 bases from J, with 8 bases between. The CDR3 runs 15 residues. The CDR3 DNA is TGTGCCAGTAGTATAGGGGGTTCAAGCACAGATACGCAGTATTTT. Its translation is CASSIGGSSTDTQYF.

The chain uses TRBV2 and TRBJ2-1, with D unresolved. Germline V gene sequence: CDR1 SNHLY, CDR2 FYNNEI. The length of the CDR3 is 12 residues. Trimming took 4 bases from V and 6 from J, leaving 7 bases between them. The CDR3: CASSAGFNEQFF. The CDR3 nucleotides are TGTGCCAGCAGTGCTGGATTCAATGAGCAGTTCTTC. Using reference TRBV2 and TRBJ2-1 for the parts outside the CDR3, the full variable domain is EPEVTQTPSHQVTQMGQEVILRCVPISNHLYFYWYRQILGQKVEFLVSFYNNEISEKSEIFDDQFSVERPDGSNFTLKIRSTKLEDSAMYFCASSAGFNEQFFGPGTRLTVL.

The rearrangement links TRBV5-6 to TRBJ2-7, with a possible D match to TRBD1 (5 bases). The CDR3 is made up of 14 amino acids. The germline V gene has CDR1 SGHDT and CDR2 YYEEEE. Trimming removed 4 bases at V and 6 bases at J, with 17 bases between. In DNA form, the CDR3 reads TGTGCCAGCAGCCCGTGGGGCCACTACGGCGAGCAGTACTTC. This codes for CASSPWGHYGEQYF.

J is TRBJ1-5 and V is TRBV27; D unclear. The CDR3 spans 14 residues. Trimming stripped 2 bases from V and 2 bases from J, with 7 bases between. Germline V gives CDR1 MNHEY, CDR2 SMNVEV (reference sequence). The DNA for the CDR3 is TGTGCCAGCAGTTTACAGGCCGGCAATCAGCCCCAGCATTTT. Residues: CASSLQAGNQPQHF.

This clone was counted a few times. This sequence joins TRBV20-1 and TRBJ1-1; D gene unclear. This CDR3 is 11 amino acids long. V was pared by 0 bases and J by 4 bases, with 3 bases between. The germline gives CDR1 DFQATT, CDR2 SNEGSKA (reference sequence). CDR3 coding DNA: TGCAGTGCTAGAGACCTCACTGAAGCTTTCTTT. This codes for CSARDLTEAFF.

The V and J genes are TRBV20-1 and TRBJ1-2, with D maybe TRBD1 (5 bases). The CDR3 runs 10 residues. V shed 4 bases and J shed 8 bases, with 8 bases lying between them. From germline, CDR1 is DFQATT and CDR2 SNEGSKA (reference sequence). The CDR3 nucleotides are TGCAGTGCTAAAGGGGAGGGCTACACCTTC. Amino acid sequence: CSAKGEGYTF.

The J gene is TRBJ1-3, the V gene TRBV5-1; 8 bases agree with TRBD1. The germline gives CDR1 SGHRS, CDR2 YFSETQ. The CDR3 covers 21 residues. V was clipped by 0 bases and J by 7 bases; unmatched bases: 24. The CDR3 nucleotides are TGCGCCAGCAGCTTGGGCGCCCCGGGACAGGAATACGGGGGAAACGTTAACACCATATATTTT. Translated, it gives CASSLGAPGQEYGGNVNTIYF.

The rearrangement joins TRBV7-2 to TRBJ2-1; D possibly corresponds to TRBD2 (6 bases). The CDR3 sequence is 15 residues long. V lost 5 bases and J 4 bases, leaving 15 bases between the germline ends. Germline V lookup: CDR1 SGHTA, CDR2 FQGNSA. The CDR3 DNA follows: TGTGCCAGCAGCGTCGGGAGCTCCGCTTACAATGAGCAGTTCTTC. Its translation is CASSVGSSAYNEQFF. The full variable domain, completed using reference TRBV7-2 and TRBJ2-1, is GAGVSQSPSNKVTEKGKDVELRCDPISGHTALYWYRQSLGQGLEFLIYFQGNSAPDKSGLPSDRFSAERTGGSVSTLTIQRTQQEDSAVYLCASSVGSSAYNEQFFGPGTRLTVL.

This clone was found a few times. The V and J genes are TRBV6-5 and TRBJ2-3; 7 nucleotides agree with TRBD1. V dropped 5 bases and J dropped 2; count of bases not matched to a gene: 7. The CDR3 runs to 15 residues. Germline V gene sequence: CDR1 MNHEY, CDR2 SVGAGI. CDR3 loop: CASSRQGKHTDTQYF. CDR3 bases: TGTGCCAGCAGTCGACAGGGAAAACACACAGATACGCAGTATTTT.

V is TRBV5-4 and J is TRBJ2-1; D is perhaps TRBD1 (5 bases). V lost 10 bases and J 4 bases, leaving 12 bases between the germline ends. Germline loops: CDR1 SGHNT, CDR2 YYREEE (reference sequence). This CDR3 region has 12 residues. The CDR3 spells CAGSRQYNEQFF. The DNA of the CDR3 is TGTGCCGGGTCCCGACAGTACAATGAGCAGTTCTTC.

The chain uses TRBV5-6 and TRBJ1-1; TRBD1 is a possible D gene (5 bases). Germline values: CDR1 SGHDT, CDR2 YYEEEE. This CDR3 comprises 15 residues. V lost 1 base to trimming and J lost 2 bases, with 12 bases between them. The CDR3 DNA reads TGTGCCAGCAGCTTGACGGGGGGAAAAAACACTGAAGCTTTCTTT. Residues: CASSLTGGKNTEAFF.

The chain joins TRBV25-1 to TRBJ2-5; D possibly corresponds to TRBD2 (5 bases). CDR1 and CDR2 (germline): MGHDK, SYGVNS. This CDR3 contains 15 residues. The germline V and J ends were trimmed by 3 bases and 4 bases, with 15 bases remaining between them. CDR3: CASSDPSRGRETQYF. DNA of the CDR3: TGTGCCAGCAGTGACCCTAGCCGGGGTCGAGAGACCCAGTACTTC.

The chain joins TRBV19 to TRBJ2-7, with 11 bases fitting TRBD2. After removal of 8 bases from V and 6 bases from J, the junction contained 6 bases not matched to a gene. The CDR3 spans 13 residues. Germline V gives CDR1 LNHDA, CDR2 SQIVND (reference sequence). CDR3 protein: CASSGTSGLEQYF. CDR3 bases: TGTGCCAGTTCCGGGACTAGCGGCCTCGAGCAGTACTTC.

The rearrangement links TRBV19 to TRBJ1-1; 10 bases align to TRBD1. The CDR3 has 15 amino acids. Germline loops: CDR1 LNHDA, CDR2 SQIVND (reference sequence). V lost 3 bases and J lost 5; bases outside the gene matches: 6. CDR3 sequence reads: CASSIETGGSTEAFF. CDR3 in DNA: TGTGCCAGTAGTATCGAGACAGGGGGCTCAACTGAAGCTTTCTTT.

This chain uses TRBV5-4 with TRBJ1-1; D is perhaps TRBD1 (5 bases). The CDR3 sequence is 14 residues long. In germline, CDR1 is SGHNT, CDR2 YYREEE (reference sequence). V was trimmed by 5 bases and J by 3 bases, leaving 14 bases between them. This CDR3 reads CASSQGGVDTEAFF. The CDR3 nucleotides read TGTGCCAGCAGTCAGGGAGGTGTGGACACTGAAGCTTTCTTT.

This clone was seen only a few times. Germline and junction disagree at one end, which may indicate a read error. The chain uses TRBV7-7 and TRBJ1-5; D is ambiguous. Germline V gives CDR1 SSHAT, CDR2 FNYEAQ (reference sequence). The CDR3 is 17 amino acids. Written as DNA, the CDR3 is TGTGCTAGCAGCTCACGCGACCCACTTGGTAGCAATCAGCCCCAGCATTTT. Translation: CASSSRDPLGSNQPQHF.

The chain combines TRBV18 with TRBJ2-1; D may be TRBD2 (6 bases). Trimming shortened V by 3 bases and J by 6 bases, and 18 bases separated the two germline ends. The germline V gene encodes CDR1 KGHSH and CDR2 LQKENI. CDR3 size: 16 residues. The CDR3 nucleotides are TGTGCCAGCTCACCTCCGGGACTTCGGACGGGCAATGAGCAGTTCTTC. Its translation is CASSPPGLRTGNEQFF.

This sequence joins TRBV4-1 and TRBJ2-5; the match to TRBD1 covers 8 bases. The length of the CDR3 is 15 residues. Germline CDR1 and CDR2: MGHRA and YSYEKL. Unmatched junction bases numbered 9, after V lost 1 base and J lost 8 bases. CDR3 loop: CASSQGQQGGSTQYF. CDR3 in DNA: TGCGCCAGCAGCCAAGGCCAACAGGGGGGATCTACCCAGTACTTC.

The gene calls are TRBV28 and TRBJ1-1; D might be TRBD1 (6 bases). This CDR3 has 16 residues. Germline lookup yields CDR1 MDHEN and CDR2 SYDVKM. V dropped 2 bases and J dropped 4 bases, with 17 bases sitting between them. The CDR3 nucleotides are TGTGCCAGCAGTTTAGGGGACACCCTAGGCGGCACTGAAGCTTTCTTT. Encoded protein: CASSLGDTLGGTEAFF.

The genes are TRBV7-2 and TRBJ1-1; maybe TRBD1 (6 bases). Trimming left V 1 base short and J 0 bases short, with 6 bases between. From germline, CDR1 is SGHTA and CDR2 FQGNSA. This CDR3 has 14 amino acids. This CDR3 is CASSLGQVNTEAFF. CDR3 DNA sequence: TGTGCCAGCAGCTTAGGACAGGTGAACACTGAAGCTTTCTTT. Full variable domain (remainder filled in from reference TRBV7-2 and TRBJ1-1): GAGVSQSPSNKVTEKGKDVELRCDPISGHTALYWYRQSLGQGLEFLIYFQGNSAPDKSGLPSDRFSAERTGGSVSTLTIQRTQQEDSAVYLCASSLGQVNTEAFFGQGTRLTVV.

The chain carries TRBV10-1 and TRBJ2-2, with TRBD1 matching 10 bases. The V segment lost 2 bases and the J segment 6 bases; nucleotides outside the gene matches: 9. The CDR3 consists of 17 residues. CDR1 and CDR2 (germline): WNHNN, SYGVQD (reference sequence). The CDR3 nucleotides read TGCGCCAGCAGTGAGGACGTTGGGGACAGGGGTGCCGGGGAGCTGTTTTTT. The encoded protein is CASSEDVGDRGAGELFF.

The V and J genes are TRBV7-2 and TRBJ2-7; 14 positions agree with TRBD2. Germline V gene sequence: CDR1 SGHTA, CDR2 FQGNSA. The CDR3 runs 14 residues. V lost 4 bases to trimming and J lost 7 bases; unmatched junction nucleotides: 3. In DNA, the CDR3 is TGTGCCAGCAGCTCACGACTAGCGGGAGGGGAGCAGTACTTC. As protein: CASSSRLAGGEQYF.

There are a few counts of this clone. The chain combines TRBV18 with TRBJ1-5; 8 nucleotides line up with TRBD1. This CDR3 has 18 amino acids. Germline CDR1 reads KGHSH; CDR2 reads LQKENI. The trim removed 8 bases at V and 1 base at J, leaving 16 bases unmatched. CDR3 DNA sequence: TGTGCCAGCACTCGTAAGGTGGCGGACAGGGCAAGCAATCAGCCCCAGCATTTT. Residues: CASTRKVADRASNQPQHF.

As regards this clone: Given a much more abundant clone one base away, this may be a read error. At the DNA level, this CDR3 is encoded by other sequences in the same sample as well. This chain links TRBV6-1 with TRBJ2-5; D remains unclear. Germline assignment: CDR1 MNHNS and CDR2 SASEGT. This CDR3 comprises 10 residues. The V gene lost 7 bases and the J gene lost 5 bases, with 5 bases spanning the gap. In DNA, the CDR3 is TGTGCCAGCAACCGGGAGACCCAGTACTTC. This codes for CASNRETQYF.

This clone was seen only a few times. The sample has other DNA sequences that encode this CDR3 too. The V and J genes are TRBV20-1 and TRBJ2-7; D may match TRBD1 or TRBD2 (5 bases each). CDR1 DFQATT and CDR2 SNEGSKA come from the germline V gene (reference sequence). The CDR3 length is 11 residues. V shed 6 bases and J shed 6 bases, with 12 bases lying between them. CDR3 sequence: CSASPGPEQYF. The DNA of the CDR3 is TGCAGTGCGAGCCCGGGGCCCGAGCAGTACTTC.

CDR3 DNA sequence: TGTGCCAGCAGTCCCGGACTAGCGGGGGCCTTCACAGATACGCAGTATTTT. It yields the protein CASSPGLAGAFTDTQYF. This chain uses TRBV2 with TRBJ2-3, with 13 bases aligning to TRBD2. Trimming removed 5 bases from V and 2 bases from J; junction bases left unmatched: 7. The CDR3 loop spans 17 amino acids. In germline, CDR1 is SNHLY, CDR2 FYNNEI.

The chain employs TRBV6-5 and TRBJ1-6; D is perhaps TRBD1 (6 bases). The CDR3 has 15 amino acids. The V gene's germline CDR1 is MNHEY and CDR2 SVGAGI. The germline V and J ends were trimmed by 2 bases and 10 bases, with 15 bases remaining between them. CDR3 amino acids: CASSYDGGRGSPLHF. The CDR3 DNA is TGTGCCAGCAGTTACGATGGGGGAAGGGGGTCACCCCTCCACTTT.

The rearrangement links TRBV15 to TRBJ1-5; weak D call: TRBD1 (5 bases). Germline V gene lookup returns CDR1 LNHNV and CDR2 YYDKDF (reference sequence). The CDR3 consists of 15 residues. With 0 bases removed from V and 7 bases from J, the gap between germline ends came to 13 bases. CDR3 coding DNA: TGTGCCACCAGCAGAGATCAGGGTCTGGGGCAGCCCCAGCATTTT. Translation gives CATSRDQGLGQPQHF.